This T cell receptor (beta chain) comes out of a study of neurological immune-mediated disorders. Time point indicated: longitudinal time-point 3. Each CDR3 protein is one row after TCRdb ran MiXCR on the 5' RACE reads. The repertoire holds 53,000 or so distinct CDR3 sequences, with about 8% as singletons. At least ten counts were recorded for this clonotype. The V end was cut by 0 bases, the J end by 4 bases, with 10 bases between. The CDR3 length is 14 residues. Germline V gene sequence: CDR1 DFQATT, CDR2 SNEGSKA (reference sequence). The chain has TRBV20-1 and TRBJ1-3, with D hard to call. Sequences were obtained from PBMCs. The receptor comes from a woman in her forties in good health. Here the CDR3 DNA reads TGCAGTGCTAGAGAAGCGACGGCCGGAAACACCATATATTTT. It specifies CSAREATAGNTIYF.